The 8 T cell receptor beta chains below were found in one sample sequenced in a study of blood T cell repertoires in COVID-19. Some clones are missing from TCRdb's copy, which holds only in-frame ones; the method was immunoSEQ multiplex PCR. The sample yields under 250,000 clones, 83% seen once. Input material: PBMCs or T cells enriched from blood (not recorded which). Receptors were obtained from a woman aged 35 to 49 who had been exposed to COVID-19.

The chain has TRBV9 and TRBJ2-1, with 15 nucleotides matching TRBD2. Germline V gives CDR1 SGDLS, CDR2 YYNGEE. With 0 bases clipped from V and 0 bases from J, the junction kept 4 bases outside the gene matches. CDR3 length: 19 residues. CDR3 sequence: CASSVGTSGGVSSYNEQFF. The CDR3 nucleotides read TGTGCCAGCAGCGTAGGGACTAGCGGGGGGGTTAGCTCCTACAATGAGCAGTTCTTC.

This clone turned up a few times. The V gene is TRBV4-3, the J gene TRBJ2-3; TRBD1 agrees at 9 bases. Trimming took 2 bases from V and 4 from J; bases not matched to a gene: 10. Germline lookup yields CDR1 LGHNA and CDR2 YSLEER. The CDR3 covers 17 residues. CDR3 DNA sequence: TGCGCCAGCAGCCAACTTCGGGACAGGGCGAGGCCAGATACGCAGTATTTT. It encodes CASSQLRDRARPDTQYF.

The chain couples TRBV10-3 to TRBJ2-4; 11 positions agree with TRBD1. The CDR3 extends over 20 amino acids. CDR1 ENHRY and CDR2 SYGVKD come from the germline V gene. Unmatched junction bases numbered 12, after V lost 2 bases and J lost 0 bases. The CDR3 here is CAISERTRGTGGVAKNIQYF. For the CDR3, the DNA is TGTGCCATCAGTGAGAGAACGAGGGGGACAGGGGGTGTAGCCAAAAACATTCAGTACTTC.

V usage is TRBV5-4 and J usage is TRBJ2-3; maybe TRBD1 (5 bases). This CDR3 has 15 amino acids. The V gene lost 3 bases and the J gene lost 2 bases, with 13 bases spanning the gap. CDR1 is SGHNT and CDR2 is YYREEE in the germline V gene (reference sequence). The CDR3 sequence: CASSSQGRDTDTQYF. The CDR3 region has the DNA TGTGCCAGCAGCTCCCAGGGCCGCGACACAGATACGCAGTATTTT.

This clone was detected once. This sequence joins TRBV27 and TRBJ1-6; TRBD1 aligns across 8 bases. The CDR3 sequence is 16 residues long. Trimming at V came to 4 bases and at J to 10 bases, leaving 12 bases not matched to a gene. Germline lookup yields CDR1 MNHEY and CDR2 SMNVEV (reference sequence). The chain's CDR3 is CASSSSITGGVSPLHF. In DNA, the CDR3 is TGTGCCAGCAGTTCATCCATTACAGGGGGAGTATCACCCCTCCACTTT.

The chain recombines TRBV5-1 with TRBJ1-5; weak D call: TRBD1 (5 bases). The CDR3 runs 15 residues. The V end lost 0 bases, the J end lost 6 bases, and 13 bases lay between the germline ends. CDR1 and CDR2 from the germline V gene are SGHRS and YFSETQ. CDR3 amino acids: CASSLEGDVSQPQHF. In DNA, the CDR3 is TGCGCCAGCAGCTTGGAAGGGGATGTTAGTCAGCCCCAGCATTTT.

V is TRBV19 and J is TRBJ1-2; 11 nucleotides match TRBD1. Germline V gene data show CDR1 as LNHDA and CDR2 as SQIVND (reference sequence). The CDR3 totals 17 residues. V lost 1 base, J lost 8 bases, and 12 bases stayed unmatched. The DNA for the CDR3 is TGTGCCAGTAGTATAGGAGGACAGGGGGCTCTCCTAACGGGCTACACCTTC. Encoded protein: CASSIGGQGALLTGYTF.

V and J are TRBV19 and TRBJ2-3; TRBD2 might be the D (5 bases). The V end was cut by 8 bases, the J end by 8 bases, with 14 bases between. This CDR3 is built from 12 residues. CDR1 is LNHDA and CDR2 is SQIVND in the germline V gene (reference sequence). The CDR3 DNA follows: TGTGCCAGTTCCCCGACCCGGGGTACGCAGTATTTT. Translation: CASSPTRGTQYF.